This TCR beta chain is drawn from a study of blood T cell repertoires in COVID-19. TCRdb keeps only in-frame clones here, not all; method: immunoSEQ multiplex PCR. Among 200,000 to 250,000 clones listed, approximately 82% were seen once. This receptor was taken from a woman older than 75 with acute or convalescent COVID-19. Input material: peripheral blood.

DNA of the CDR3: TGTGCCAGCAGTGAAGACCAGGGCCTAGCGATCTCTGGAAACACCATATATTTT. This sequence encodes CASSEDQGLAISGNTIYF. The chain links TRBV6-1 to TRBJ1-3; tentative D call: TRBD1 (5 bases). Germline CDR1 reads MNHNS; CDR2 reads SASEGT. The CDR3 length is 18 residues. The V end was cut by 1 base, the J end by 0 bases, with 16 bases between.